The 14 T cell receptor beta chains reported below all come from one sample, sequenced in a study of shared clonotypes between healthy human individuals (dated by TCRdb to the early 2020s). Library generation was performed with the immunoSEQ multiplex PCR assay. Not all clones reach the TCRdb copy of this immuneACCESS table, which keeps in-frame sequences only. Checked studies attribute under half of the gap to unresolved V genes and leave the rest unexplained. The sample contains over 2 million clones, 85% to 95% of them found a single time. The ten most abundant clones make up 0.13% of the sample. Material: naive CD4+ T cells sorted from blood. This sample's cell subset or site label indicates: CD45RA+ positively selected. Receptor source: a man younger than 35 in good health.

V and J are TRBV30 and TRBJ2-3; the D is unclear. Trimming cost V 8 bases and J 2 bases, with 14 bases left between them. This CDR3 region has 13 residues. Germline V CDR1 and CDR2: GTSNPN, SVGIG (reference sequence). The CDR3 sequence is CARRTVPTDTQYF. The CDR3 DNA reads TGTGCCCGTAGGACGGTACCCACAGATACGCAGTATTTT.

The chain couples TRBV5-1 to TRBJ1-1, with D tentatively TRBD1 (5 bases). CDR1 is SGHRS, CDR2 YFSETQ, per germline. V lost 3 bases and J 4 bases, leaving 25 bases between the germline ends. The CDR3 spans 18 residues. The CDR3 sequence: CASSSNRYTTEGATEAFF. In nucleotides, the CDR3 is TGCGCCAGCAGCTCTAATCGTTACACGACAGAAGGGGCCACTGAAGCTTTCTTT.

The rearrangement uses TRBV29-1 and TRBJ2-5, with D maybe TRBD2 (6 bases). CDR3 length: 14 amino acids. The germline gives CDR1 SQVTM, CDR2 ANQGSEA. V was pared by 8 bases and J by 6 bases, with 22 bases between. CDR3: CSSLSAQAGKTQYF. DNA for the CDR3: TGCAGCTCCCTGTCAGCACAGGCGGGAAAGACCCAGTACTTC.

The gene calls are TRBV29-1 and TRBJ1-2; D remains unclear. Trimming took 3 bases from V and 2 from J, leaving 7 bases between them. Per germline, CDR1 SQVTM and CDR2 ANQGSEA. The CDR3 extends over 12 amino acids. CDR3 bases: TGCAGCGTTGATTGGGCGAACTATGGCTACACCTTC. Translation gives CSVDWANYGYTF.

CDR3 bases: TGCGCCAGCAGCGGACCGGCAGAGACCCAGTACTTC. This translates into CASSGPAETQYF. V and J are TRBV5-1 and TRBJ2-5; no firm D call. Trimming took off 4 bases at V and 4 bases at J, with 8 bases between the two ends. The germline V gene has CDR1 SGHRS and CDR2 YFSETQ. The CDR3 length is 12 residues.

This chain uses TRBV15 with TRBJ2-7; D gene uncertain. The CDR3 extends over 14 amino acids. The ends were cut back, 1 base at V and 1 base at J, with 8 bases in the middle. Germline CDR1 LNHNV, CDR2 YYDKDF (reference sequence). In DNA form, the CDR3 reads TGTGCCACCAGCAGAGGCCTTATGTCCTACGAGCAGTACTTC. Its translation: CATSRGLMSYEQYF.

V and J are TRBV5-6 and TRBJ2-7; D is possibly TRBD1 or TRBD2 (5 bases each). Trimming pared 3 bases from V and 6 bases from J, leaving 19 bases between. Germline CDR1 reads SGHDT; CDR2 reads YYEEEE. The CDR3 totals 15 residues. The CDR3 nucleotides are TGTGCCAGCAGCTCCCCCTTCGGGGTAGGGGCCGAGCAGTACTTC. Amino acid sequence: CASSSPFGVGAEQYF.

This clone was found once. The chain is built from TRBV18 and TRBJ2-3; 8 nucleotides match TRBD1. Looked up from germline, CDR1 is KGHSH and CDR2 is LQKENI. The CDR3 length is 15 residues. V gave up 3 bases and J gave up 6 bases; unmatched junction bases: 8. The chain's CDR3 is CASSPSGQVLDTQYF. As DNA, the CDR3 is TGTGCCAGCTCACCCTCGGGACAGGTCCTGGATACGCAGTATTTT.

The chain has TRBV5-1 and TRBJ2-2, with D hard to call. The length of the CDR3 is 12 residues. Germline V gives CDR1 SGHRS, CDR2 YFSETQ. V lost 6 bases, J lost 7 bases, and 10 bases lay in between. CDR3 in amino acids: CASNGNGGELFF. Here the CDR3 DNA reads TGCGCCAGCAATGGGAACGGCGGGGAGCTGTTTTTT.

This chain uses TRBV28 with TRBJ1-5; D possibly corresponds to TRBD1 (6 bases). CDR1 and CDR2 from the germline V gene are MDHEN and SYDVKM. Between the trimmed V and J ends, which lost 1 base and 5 bases, there was a span of 12 bases. The CDR3 has 15 residues. In DNA form, the CDR3 reads TGTGCCAGCAGTTTATACGGACAGACCCATCAGCCCCAGCATTTT. This gives the protein CASSLYGQTHQPQHF.

This chain uses TRBV5-4 with TRBJ2-5, with 8 bases matching TRBD2. The length of the CDR3 is 15 residues. Germline-derived CDR1 and CDR2 are SGHNT and YYREEE (reference sequence). Unmatched junction bases numbered 5, after V lost 3 bases and J lost 1 base. CDR3 in amino acids: CASSSPGLVQETQYF. The CDR3 coding sequence is TGTGCCAGCAGCTCACCGGGACTAGTCCAAGAGACCCAGTACTTC.

This chain links TRBV4-2 with TRBJ2-5, with 7 bases matching TRBD1. Germline values: CDR1 LGHNA, CDR2 YNFKEQ. With V trimmed by 1 base and J by 5 bases, 10 bases remained unmatched. CDR3 length: 16 residues. As DNA, the CDR3 is TGTGCCAGCAGCCAAGGCGGGCAGGGGGAATTCGAGACCCAGTACTTC. It translates to CASSQGGQGEFETQYF.

V and J are TRBV19 and TRBJ1-4; 7 bases are a match to TRBD1. The J segment lost 7 bases and the V segment lost 6 bases, leaving 11 bases of the junction unmatched. This CDR3 is 15 amino acids long. Germline CDR1 is LNHDA and CDR2 is SQIVND (reference sequence). CDR3 sequence reads: CASSLFRGDAEKLFF. The CDR3 bases are TGTGCCAGTAGCTTATTCAGGGGGGACGCTGAAAAACTGTTTTTT.

With regard to this clone: Additional DNA sequences in this sample encode the identical CDR3. CDR3 sequence (DNA): TGTGCCAGCAGTCGTAGGGGGGAGCAGTACTTC. Its translation is CASSRRGEQYF. The rearrangement joins TRBV6-5 to TRBJ2-7, with D perhaps TRBD1 (6 bases). Trimming left V 5 bases short and J 7 bases short, with 9 bases between. CDR1 and CDR2 from the germline V gene are MNHEY and SVGAGI. The CDR3 has 11 residues.